This TCR beta chain was sequenced for a study of T-cell reconstitution after alpha-beta-depleted transplantation in children. As it was prepared, the TCRbeta library received unique molecular identifiers. Via MiXCR, TCRdb re-called the PCR reads, giving one row per CDR3 protein. The profile covers about 500,000 distinct CDR3 sequences, with over 25% appearing a single time and around 2.5% taken by the ten largest. Germline V gene data show CDR1 as LNHNV and CDR2 as YYDKDF (reference sequence). V was clipped by 11 bases and J by 0 bases; unmatched bases: 17. The CDR3 has 17 amino acids. V is TRBV15 and J is TRBJ2-3; TRBD2 matches at 7 bases. This specimen was PBMCs from the stem cell graft donor, taken from the stem cell graft. The clonotype comes from a human donor who donated a stem cell graft to a child with aplastic anemia. CDR3 loop: CAVLPAGRPLSTDTQYF. The CDR3 DNA reads TGTGCCGTCTTACCAGCCGGGAGGCCCCTCAGCACAGATACGCAGTATTTT.